This T cell receptor beta chain was captured in a study of CD8 T cells in ankylosing spondylitis. Points from the study as a whole: Ankylosing spondylitis blood appeared to carry a characteristic TCR beta motif of roughly eight highly homologous variants.

This clonotype was counted many times. The antigen remains undetermined. TCRdb redid the calling of the 5' RACE reads with MiXCR, one entry per CDR3 protein. The table lists 500,000 to 550,000 distinct CDR3 sequences, roughly 12% of them singletons. The V gene's germline CDR1 is DFQATT and CDR2 SNEGSKA (reference sequence). CDR3 length equals 12 residues. V lost 6 bases and J lost 7, with 16 bases in between. The rearrangement uses TRBV20-1 and TRBJ2-7; D might be TRBD1 (6 bases). This TCR came from a male donor with ankylosing spondylitis. Sequenced: blood, either unsorted or a sorted T cell fraction (not recorded which). Here the CDR3 DNA reads TGCAGTGCAACGTACAGGGCCCGGGAGCAGTACTTC. Its translation is CSATYRAREQYF.